These 26 T cell receptor beta chains originate from one sample sequenced in a study of blood T cells in healthy people across ages. It was with a sample-barcoded 5' primer and a J-beta primer mix that a second PCR of roughly 6 to 12 cycles was run. TCRdb independently ran MiXCR on the 5' RACE reads; one entry per CDR3 protein. The repertoire holds hundreds of thousands of distinct CDR3 sequences, with about 42% as singletons. The sample comprised blood. The origin of the receptors is a man aged 60 to 75 in good health.

In this sample, this clonotype turned up a few times. The rearrangement joins TRBV6-2 or TRBV6-3 to TRBJ2-7, with D perhaps matching TRBD1 or TRBD2 (6 bases each). This CDR3 has 15 amino acids. Trimming took off 2 bases at V and 0 bases at J, with 11 bases between the two ends. Germline assignment: CDR1 MNHEY and CDR2 SVGEGT. This CDR3 is CASSYEGGTSYEQYF. Here the CDR3 DNA reads TGTGCCAGCAGTTACGAGGGGGGTACCTCCTACGAGCAGTACTTC.

The sample holds one count of this clonotype. This chain links TRBV6-1 with TRBJ1-2; TRBD1 is a possible D gene (5 bases). Germline V gene data show CDR1 as MNHNS and CDR2 as SASEGT. V lost 4 bases and J 1 base, leaving 19 bases between the germline ends. The CDR3 totals 17 residues. The CDR3 protein is CASSARARAGINYGYTF. In DNA, the CDR3 is TGTGCCAGCAGTGCGCGGGCTCGCGCAGGGATTAACTATGGCTACACCTTC.

The genes are TRBV28 and TRBJ2-6, with D unresolved. CDR3 length: 15 amino acids. V lost 4 bases and J lost 3, with 10 bases in between. Germline-derived CDR1 and CDR2 are MDHEN and SYDVKM. The CDR3 loop reads CASSSVAGGANVLTF. CDR3 in DNA: TGTGCCAGCAGTTCCGTGGCCGGTGGGGCCAACGTCCTGACTTTC. Complete variable domain (other parts from reference TRBV28 and TRBJ2-6): DVKVTQSSRYLVKRTGEKVFLECVQDMDHENMFWYRQDPGLGLRLIYFSYDVKMKEKGDIPEGYSVSREKKERFSLILESASTNQTSMYLCASSSVAGGANVLTFGAGSRLTVL.

V is TRBV28 and J is TRBJ2-3, with D tentatively TRBD1 (6 bases). Trimming took 6 bases from V and 6 from J, leaving 19 bases between them. The CDR3 is 15 amino acids. CDR1 is MDHEN and CDR2 is SYDVKM in the germline V gene. Written as DNA, the CDR3 is TGTGCCAGCAGGTTCGGCGGGTTAAGGGGGGATACGCAGTATTTT. Its protein product is CASRFGGLRGDTQYF. The full variable domain, in which reference TRBV28 and TRBJ2-3 provide the parts outside the CDR3, is DVKVTQSSRYLVKRTGEKVFLECVQDMDHENMFWYRQDPGLGLRLIYFSYDVKMKEKGDIPEGYSVSREKKERFSLILESASTNQTSMYLCASRFGGLRGDTQYFGPGTRLTVL.

This clonotype was found a few times. The rearrangement links TRBV6-1 to TRBJ1-1; TRBD1 matches 7 bases. Germline assignment: CDR1 MNHNS and CDR2 SASEGT. The CDR3 extends over 13 amino acids. Losses at the gene ends were 6 bases for V and 6 bases for J; bases not matched to a gene: 7. The CDR3 DNA sequence: TGTGCCAGCAGCGTGACAGGGAGCGCTGAAGCTTTCTTT. This encodes CASSVTGSAEAFF.

The chain combines TRBV5-1 with TRBJ2-3, with TRBD1 matching 7 bases. The CDR3 runs to 14 residues. Germline V lookup: CDR1 SGHRS, CDR2 YFSETQ. V shed 4 bases and J 0 bases; nucleotides not matched to a gene: 2. CDR3 residues: CASSMGQSTDTQYF. The CDR3, as DNA: TGCGCCAGCAGCATGGGACAGAGCACAGATACGCAGTATTTT. The whole variable domain, remainder taken from reference TRBV5-1 and TRBJ2-3, is KAGVTQTPRYLIKTRGQQVTLSCSPISGHRSVSWYQQTPGQGLQFLFEYFSETQRNKGNFPGRFSGRQFSNSRSEMNVSTLELGDSALYLCASSMGQSTDTQYFGPGTRLTVL.

The genes are TRBV6-5 and TRBJ1-2, with D possibly matching TRBD1 (5 bases). Germline CDR1 reads MNHEY; CDR2 reads SVGAGI. The CDR3 is made up of 15 amino acids. V was cut by 2 bases and J by 7 bases, with 17 bases left in between. CDR3 nucleotides: TGTGCCAGCAGTTACACCGGAACTCACGGGGGTGGCTACACCTTC. As protein: CASSYTGTHGGGYTF.

This clonotype has a handful of counts. The chain carries TRBV6-2 or TRBV6-3 and TRBJ2-1, with 7 bases matching TRBD2. V shed 8 bases, J shed 9 bases, and the junction held 7 bases outside the gene matches. The germline gives CDR1 MNHEY, CDR2 SVGEGT. The CDR3 totals 12 residues. The CDR3 here is CASGLVFSEQFF. The CDR3 DNA reads TGTGCCAGCGGACTAGTGTTCAGTGAGCAGTTCTTC.

The chain recombines TRBV4-3 with TRBJ2-3, with 15 bases fitting TRBD2. The CDR3 covers 19 residues. J was trimmed by 0 bases and V by 0 bases; bases with no gene match: 4. Germline V gene sequence: CDR1 LGHNA, CDR2 YSLEER. The CDR3 nucleotides read TGCGCCAGCAGCCAAGATTGGACTAGCGGGGGGGATAGCACAGATACGCAGTATTTT. It codes for CASSQDWTSGGDSTDTQYF.

V gene TRBV29-1 combines with J gene TRBJ2-7; 7 nucleotides agree with TRBD1. V lost 7 bases to trimming and J lost 0 bases; unmatched junction nucleotides: 9. This CDR3 is 14 amino acids long. CDR1 and CDR2 from the germline V gene are SQVTM and ANQGSEA. The CDR3 is CSARDSKSSYEQYF. The CDR3 DNA reads TGCAGCGCCCGGGACAGTAAGAGCTCCTACGAGCAGTACTTC.

This CDR3 is CSAPRVGGREETQYF. CDR3 coding DNA: TGCAGTGCCCCGCGGGTTGGGGGCCGGGAAGAGACCCAGTACTTC. This sequence joins TRBV20-1 and TRBJ2-5; TRBD1 is a possible D gene (6 bases). The CDR3 is 15 residues long. Per the germline V gene, CDR1 is DFQATT and CDR2 is SNEGSKA (reference sequence). Deletions cut 6 bases from V and 3 bases from J, with 20 bases between.

Worth noting for this clonotype: The junction does not match germline at one end; this may be a read error. The chain uses TRBV14 and TRBJ2-5; D is unresolved. Germline CDR1 is SGHDN and CDR2 is FVKESK. There are 14 residues in the CDR3. CDR3 region: CANSQRRNLETQYF. CDR3 coding DNA: TGTGCCAACAGCCAACGTAGGAATTTGGAGACCCAGTACTTC.

This sequence joins TRBV20-1 and TRBJ2-1; TRBD1 is a possible D gene (5 bases). CDR3 length: 12 amino acids. Germline CDR1 reads DFQATT; CDR2 reads SNEGSKA (reference sequence). V was shortened by 3 bases and J by 6 bases, with 9 bases between the two germline ends. The CDR3 DNA follows: TGCAGTGCTAGCCCTAGGGGCAATGAGCAGTTCTTC. Protein: CSASPRGNEQFF.

The V gene is TRBV12-3 or TRBV12-4, the J gene TRBJ1-3; 8 positions match TRBD1. V lost 4 bases to trimming and J lost 8 bases; unmatched junction nucleotides: 1. This CDR3 comprises 12 residues. The CDR3 reads CASSSDRDTIYF. In DNA, the CDR3 is TGTGCCAGCAGTTCGGACAGGGACACCATATATTTT.

CDR3 in amino acids: CASSLSRQGRETQYF. The CDR3 DNA reads TGCGCCAGCAGCTTGTCTAGACAGGGAAGGGAGACCCAGTACTTC. The V and J genes are TRBV5-1 and TRBJ2-5, with 7 bases matching TRBD1. This CDR3 is 15 amino acids long. Germline CDR1 and CDR2: SGHRS and YFSETQ. The V and J ends lost 1 base and 5 bases, in that order; junction bases with no gene match: 8.

The V and J genes are TRBV28 and TRBJ1-5, with TRBD1 matching 8 bases. Looked up from germline, CDR1 is MDHEN and CDR2 is SYDVKM. The CDR3 covers 15 residues. Trimming cost V 5 bases and J 3 bases; bases outside gene matches: 6. The CDR3 loop reads CASSLGTGINQPQHF. The CDR3 nucleotides read TGTGCCAGCAGTCTAGGGACAGGCATCAATCAGCCCCAGCATTTT.

This chain connects TRBV7-9 to TRBJ2-5, with 8 bases that match TRBD1. Gene TRBJ2-7 matches the end of the DNA better, so the J call may be wrong. This CDR3 contains 13 residues. In germline, CDR1 is SEHNR, CDR2 FQNEAQ (reference sequence). CDR3 in amino acids: CASTTPTGGEQYF. The CDR3 nucleotides read TGTGCCAGCACCACACCTACAGGGGGCGAGCAGTACTTC.

V and J are TRBV6-6 and TRBJ1-5; maybe TRBD1 (5 bases). With 7 bases removed from V and 10 bases from J, the gap between germline ends came to 14 bases. CDR3 length equals 12 residues. CDR1 and CDR2 (germline): MNHNY, SVGAGI (reference sequence). The CDR3 region is CASMTEPGPQHF. The CDR3 nucleotides are TGTGCCAGCATGACAGAGCCCGGACCCCAGCATTTT.

The chain recombines TRBV29-1 with TRBJ1-2; D might be TRBD1 (5 bases). The V end was cut by 3 bases, the J end by 6 bases, with 11 bases between. The CDR3 is 12 residues long. The germline gives CDR1 SQVTM, CDR2 ANQGSEA. In nucleotides, the CDR3 is TGCAGCGTTGAGGGGGGGAGCCATGGCTACACCTTC. It is translated as CSVEGGSHGYTF. Together with reference TRBV29-1 and TRBJ1-2, the CDR3 gives the full variable domain: SAVISQKPSRDICQRGTSLTIQCQVDSQVTMMFWYRQQPGQSLTLIATANQGSEATYESGFVIDKFPISRPNLTFSTLTVSNMSPEDSSIYLCSVEGGSHGYTFGSGTRLTVV.

This rearrangement joins TRBV12-3 or TRBV12-4 to TRBJ2-1, with no clear D. This CDR3 is built from 17 residues. The V end was cut by 0 bases, the J end by 0 bases, with 12 bases between. The CDR3 sequence is CASSLALQTSSYNEQFF. DNA of the CDR3: TGTGCCAGCAGTTTAGCGCTCCAGACGAGCTCCTACAATGAGCAGTTCTTC.

The chain carries TRBV20-1 and TRBJ2-3, with TRBD1 identical over 9 bases. The germline V gene encodes CDR1 DFQATT and CDR2 SNEGSKA (reference sequence). The CDR3 totals 11 residues. V lost 7 bases and J lost 5; bases outside the gene matches: 1. CDR3 sequence (DNA): TGCAGTGGGGACAGGGAAGATACGCAGTATTTT. Translating it yields CSGDREDTQYF.

J is TRBJ2-3 and V is TRBV6-5, with D possibly matching TRBD2 (6 bases). Germline CDR1 and CDR2: MNHEY and SVGAGI. Trimming pared 0 bases from V and 0 bases from J, leaving 10 bases between. The CDR3 consists of 16 residues. In DNA form, the CDR3 reads TGTGCCAGCAGTTACTCGACGGGGGTTAGCACAGATACGCAGTATTTT. Protein product: CASSYSTGVSTDTQYF.

The chain recombines TRBV18 with TRBJ1-2, with 10 bases matching TRBD1. The CDR3 contains 18 residues. The germline V gene has CDR1 KGHSH and CDR2 LQKENI. V dropped 1 base and J dropped 2; count of bases not matched to a gene: 10. The CDR3 bases are TGTGCCAGCTCACCACAGCTCGGGACAGGGGACCCCAACTATGGCTACACCTTC. Protein: CASSPQLGTGDPNYGYTF.

The chain recombines TRBV11-3 with TRBJ1-2; D gene ambiguous. The CDR3 is 13 residues long. V was shortened by 3 bases and J by 4 bases, with 9 bases between the two germline ends. Per germline, CDR1 SGHNT and CDR2 YENEEA. CDR3 nucleotide sequence: TGTGCCAGCAGCTTGGGCATCAGCTATGGCTACACCTTC. This encodes CASSLGISYGYTF.

The rearrangement links TRBV12-3 or TRBV12-4 to TRBJ2-4; 7 positions match TRBD2. With 3 bases clipped from V and 0 bases from J, the junction kept 5 bases outside the gene matches. This CDR3 is 16 amino acids long. The CDR3 bases are TGTGCCAGCAGTTTTAGTGGGGGGGAAGCCAAAAACATTCAGTACTTC. This encodes CASSFSGGEAKNIQYF.

In this sample, this clonotype turned up a few times. The genes are TRBV6-5 and TRBJ1-4, with D uncertain. Germline assignment: CDR1 MNHEY and CDR2 SVGAGI. CDR3 size: 14 residues. The germline V and J ends were trimmed by 6 bases and 0 bases, with 8 bases remaining between them. DNA for the CDR3: TGTGCCAGCAGCCGGGGATCAACTAATGAAAAACTGTTTTTT. It is translated as CASSRGSTNEKLFF.